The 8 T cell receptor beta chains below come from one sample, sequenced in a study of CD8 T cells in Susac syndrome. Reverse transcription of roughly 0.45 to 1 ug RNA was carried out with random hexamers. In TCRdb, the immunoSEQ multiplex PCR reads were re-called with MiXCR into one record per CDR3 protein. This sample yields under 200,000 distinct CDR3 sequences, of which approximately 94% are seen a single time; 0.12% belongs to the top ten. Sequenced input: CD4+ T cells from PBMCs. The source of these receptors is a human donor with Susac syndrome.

The CDR3 sequence: CASSLAGVGEKLFF. The CDR3 nucleotides read TGTGCCAGCAGCTTAGCGGGGGTAGGGGAAAAACTGTTTTTT. The chain couples TRBV7-2 to TRBJ1-4, with D perhaps matching TRBD1 (5 bases). Germline V gene data show CDR1 as SGHTA and CDR2 as FQGNSA. CDR3 length: 14 residues. V was trimmed by 0 bases and J by 8 bases, leaving 10 bases between them.

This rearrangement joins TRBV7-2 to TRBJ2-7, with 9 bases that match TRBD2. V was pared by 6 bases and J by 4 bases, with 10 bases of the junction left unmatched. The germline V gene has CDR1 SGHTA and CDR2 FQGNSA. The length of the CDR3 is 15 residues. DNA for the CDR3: TGTGCCAGCAGTCCTAGCGGGACTGAATTTTACGAGCAGTACTTC. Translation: CASSPSGTEFYEQYF.

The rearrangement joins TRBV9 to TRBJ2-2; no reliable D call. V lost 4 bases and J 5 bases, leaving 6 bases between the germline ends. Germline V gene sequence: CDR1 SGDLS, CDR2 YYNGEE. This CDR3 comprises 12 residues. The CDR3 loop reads CASSILTGELFF. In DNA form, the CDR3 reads TGTGCCAGCAGCATCTTAACCGGGGAGCTGTTTTTT.

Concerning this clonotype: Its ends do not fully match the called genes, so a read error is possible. CDR3 DNA: TGTGCCAGCAGCTCCCGGGACAGGATAAACTTC. Its translation is CASSSRDRINF. V usage is TRBV7-9 and J usage is TRBJ2-1; 8 bases agree with TRBD1. The CDR3 spans 11 residues. Germline CDR1 is SEHNR and CDR2 is FQNEAQ (reference sequence).

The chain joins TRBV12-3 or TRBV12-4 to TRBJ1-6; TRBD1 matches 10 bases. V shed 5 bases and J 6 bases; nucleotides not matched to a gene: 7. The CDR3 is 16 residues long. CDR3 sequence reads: CASSLWTGGGNSPLHF. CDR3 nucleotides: TGTGCCAGCAGTCTATGGACAGGGGGAGGTAATTCACCCCTCCACTTT.

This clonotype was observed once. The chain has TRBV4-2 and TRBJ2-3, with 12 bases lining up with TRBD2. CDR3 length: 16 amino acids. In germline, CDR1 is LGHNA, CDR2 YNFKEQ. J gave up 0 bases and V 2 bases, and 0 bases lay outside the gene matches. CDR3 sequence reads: CASSQLAGGSTDTQYF. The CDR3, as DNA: TGTGCCAGCAGCCAACTAGCGGGGGGGAGCACAGATACGCAGTATTTT.

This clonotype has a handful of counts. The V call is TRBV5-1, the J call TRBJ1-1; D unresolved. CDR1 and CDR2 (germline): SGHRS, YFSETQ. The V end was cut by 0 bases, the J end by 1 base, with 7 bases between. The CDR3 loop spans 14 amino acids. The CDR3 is CASSLVAENTEAFF. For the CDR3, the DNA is TGCGCCAGCAGCTTGGTTGCGGAGAACACTGAAGCTTTCTTT.

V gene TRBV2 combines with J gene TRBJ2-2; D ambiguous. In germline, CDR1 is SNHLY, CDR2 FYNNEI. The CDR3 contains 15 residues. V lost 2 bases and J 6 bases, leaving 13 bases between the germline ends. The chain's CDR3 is CASSEFNPLAGELFF. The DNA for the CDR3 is TGTGCCAGCAGTGAATTCAATCCCCTCGCCGGGGAGCTGTTTTTT. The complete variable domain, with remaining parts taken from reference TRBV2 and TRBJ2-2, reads EPEVTQTPSHQVTQMGQEVILRCVPISNHLYFYWYRQILGQKVEFLVSFYNNEISEKSEIFDDQFSVERPDGSNFTLKIRSTKLEDSAMYFCASSEFNPLAGELFFGEGSRLTVL.